This T cell receptor (beta chain) came from a study of blood T cell repertoires in COVID-19. Study as a whole: Samples taken during acute and convalescent COVID-19 were collected in the United States, Italy and Spain. The cDNA or gDNA used as material had been derived from T cells, B-cell-depleted T cells, or PBMCs.

The CDR3 contains 12 residues. Looked up from germline, CDR1 is SQVTM and CDR2 is ANQGSEA. V lost 0 bases and J 6 bases, leaving 8 bases between the germline ends. Sequenced by immunoSEQ multiplex PCR; TCRdb stores in-frame clones only, minus some. The sample lists more than 250,000 clones; 70% to 90% were seen once. What was sequenced was PBMCs or T cells enriched from blood (not recorded which). The chain joins TRBV29-1 to TRBJ1-1; D unresolved. This receptor was taken from a woman aged 25 to 39 who had recovered from COVID-19. CDR3 amino acids: CSVEDSVSEAFF. In DNA form, the CDR3 reads TGCAGCGTTGAAGATTCGGTTTCTGAAGCTTTCTTT. Full variable domain (outside the CDR3, taken from reference TRBV29-1 and TRBJ1-1): SAVISQKPSRDICQRGTSLTIQCQVDSQVTMMFWYRQQPGQSLTLIATANQGSEATYESGFVIDKFPISRPNLTFSTLTVSNMSPEDSSIYLCSVEDSVSEAFFGQGTRLTVV.